This TCR beta chain emerged from a study of T cell changes during pregnancy in multiple sclerosis. Measured with immunoSEQ multiplex PCR; TCRdb has only the in-frame clones, and not every one. The sample has tens of thousands of clones; around 93% are singletons. Trimming at V came to 0 bases and at J to 3 bases, leaving 5 bases not matched to a gene. This CDR3 has 16 residues. The germline CDR1 and CDR2 sequences are SGDLS and YYNGEE. The V call is TRBV9, the J call TRBJ2-7; 11 bases match TRBD2. This sample comprised peripheral blood, obtained before pregnancy. This TCR came from a female donor with multiple sclerosis, enrolled in a pregnancy study. For the CDR3, the DNA is TGTGCCAGCAGCGTAGGACCCGGGACTAGCGGCTACGAGCAGTACTTC. Translated: CASSVGPGTSGYEQYF.